Given below is one TCR beta chain in context. Its antigen is currently unknown. Germline lookup yields CDR1 KGHSH and CDR2 LQKENI. Trimming took 2 bases from V and 6 from J, leaving 7 bases between them. The CDR3 is 13 amino acids. This entry is derived from a study of blood T cells in healthy people across ages. Points from the study as a whole: The study found more naive CD4+ cells and higher diversity in long-lived than aged donors. A roughly linear age-dependent decrease characterized TCR beta diversity per million T cells.

Per sample, no less than 6 micrograms of total RNA were extracted. Sample-barcoded 5' priming and a J-beta primer mix drove a second PCR of 7 to 11 cycles. The study obtained at least 2.5 million CDR3-containing paired-end reads from every sample. TCRdb used MiXCR to reprocess the 5' RACE reads, holding one entry per CDR3 protein. The table lists around 900,000 distinct CDR3 sequences, around 30% of them singletons. This receptor was identified in a woman aged 80 or older in good health. The specimen was blood. The rearrangement uses TRBV18 and TRBJ2-2; D is unresolved. The CDR3 nucleotides are TGTGCCAGCTCACCAATAGGCTCCGGGGAGCTGTTTTTT. This gives the protein CASSPIGSGELFF.